Below, 5 T cell receptor beta chains from the same sample are listed, as sequenced in a study of CD8+CD57+ T cells in acquired aplastic anemia. Patients chosen for sequencing had CD8+CD57+ cells that had expanded, as shown by flow cytometry. Profiling of TCR beta VDJ combinations and CDR3 sequences used genomic DNA as template. TCRdb fed the reads into MiXCR, producing one record per CDR3 protein. The table records some 120,000 distinct CDR3 sequences, approximately 50% of them present only once. The sequencing sample was made of sorted CD4+, CD8+, or CD8+CD57+ T cells (not recorded which) from PBMCs. The receptors shown here come from a human donor with aplastic anemia.

This clonotype was counted ten times or more. In DNA, the CDR3 is TGTGCCAGCAGCAGCTCGGGGGCGGGCGGCACTGAAGCTTTCTTT. Translating it yields CASSSSGAGGTEAFF. The chain uses TRBV7-8 and TRBJ1-1, with D maybe TRBD1 (6 bases). Trimming cost V 5 bases and J 4 bases, with 17 bases left between them. In germline, CDR1 is SGHVS, CDR2 FQNEAQ. The CDR3 loop spans 15 amino acids. Variable domain in full (rest from reference TRBV7-8 and TRBJ1-1): GAGVSQSPRYKVAKRGQDVALRCDPISGHVSLFWYQQALGQGPEFLTYFQNEAQLDKSGLPSDRFFAERPEGSVSTLKIQRTQQEDSAVYLCASSSSGAGGTEAFFGQGTRLTVV.

The J gene is TRBJ1-2, the V gene TRBV10-1; TRBD1 is a possible D gene (6 bases). This CDR3 contains 13 residues. The germline gives CDR1 WNHNN, CDR2 SYGVQD (reference sequence). Trimming pared 1 base from V and 8 bases from J, leaving 11 bases between. CDR3 DNA: TGCGCCAGCAGTGAGTTTGGGGGGCAGGGCTACACCTTC. Amino acid sequence: CASSEFGGQGYTF.

V and J are TRBV5-4 and TRBJ2-7; perhaps D is TRBD1 or TRBD2 (5 bases each). V lost 4 bases and J lost 3, with 17 bases in between. CDR3 size: 15 residues. Germline assignment: CDR1 SGHNT and CDR2 YYREEE (reference sequence). CDR3 loop: CASSRSGGTYYEQYF. CDR3 nucleotides: TGTGCCAGCAGCCGTAGTGGGGGTACTTACTACGAGCAGTACTTC.

The chain links TRBV20-1 to TRBJ2-7; 11 nucleotides line up with TRBD1. Germline-derived CDR1 and CDR2 are DFQATT and SNEGSKA (reference sequence). CDR3 size: 14 residues. V shed 4 bases and J 2 bases; nucleotides not matched to a gene: 4. The CDR3 loop is CSATPGQGAYEQYF. Written as DNA, the CDR3 is TGCAGTGCTACTCCGGGACAGGGGGCCTACGAGCAGTACTTC.

The V gene is TRBV7-2, the J gene TRBJ2-7, with D unresolved. Trimming left V 3 bases short and J 0 bases short, with 9 bases between. This CDR3 comprises 14 residues. Germline-derived CDR1 and CDR2 are SGHTA and FQGNSA. The CDR3 DNA follows: TGTGCCAGCAGCTTCGGACGCAACTCCTACGAGCAGTACTTC. Encoded protein: CASSFGRNSYEQYF.